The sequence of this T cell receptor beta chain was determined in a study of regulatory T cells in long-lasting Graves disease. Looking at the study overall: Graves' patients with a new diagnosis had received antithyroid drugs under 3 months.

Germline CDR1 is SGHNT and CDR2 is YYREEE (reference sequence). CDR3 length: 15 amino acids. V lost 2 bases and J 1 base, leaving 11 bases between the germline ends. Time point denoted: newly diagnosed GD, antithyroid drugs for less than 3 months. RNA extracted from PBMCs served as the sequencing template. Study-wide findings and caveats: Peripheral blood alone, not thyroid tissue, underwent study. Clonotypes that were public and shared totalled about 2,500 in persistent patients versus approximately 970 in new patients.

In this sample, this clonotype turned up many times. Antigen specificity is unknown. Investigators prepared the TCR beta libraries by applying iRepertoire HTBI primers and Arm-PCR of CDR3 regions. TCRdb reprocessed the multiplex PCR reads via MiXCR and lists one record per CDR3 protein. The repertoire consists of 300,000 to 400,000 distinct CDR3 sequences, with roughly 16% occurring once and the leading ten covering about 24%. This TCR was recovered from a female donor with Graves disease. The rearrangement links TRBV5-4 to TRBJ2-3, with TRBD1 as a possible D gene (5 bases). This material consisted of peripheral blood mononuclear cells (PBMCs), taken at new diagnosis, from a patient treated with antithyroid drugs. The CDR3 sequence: CASSFGQGGTDTQYF. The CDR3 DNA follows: TGTGCCAGCAGCTTTGGGCAGGGTGGCACAGATACGCAGTATTTT.